The entry that follows covers one T cell receptor beta chain sequence. Its antigen is not known. Into CD45RA+ naive and CD45RA-negative memory subsets, the CD4+ cells were split. This sample was taken from a study of shared clonotypes between healthy human individuals. Study-wide background: A few men and a couple of women, aged 18 to 49, were donors.

Clones were sequenced by immunoSEQ multiplex PCR, and TCRdb holds only the in-frame ones, with some missing. Of 1,400,000 or so clones listed, 98% are singletons. General study results and limits: Clonotypes shared by all four sorted-subset donors had higher generation probabilities than non-shared clonotypes.

Trimming stripped 4 bases from V and 5 bases from J, with 16 bases between. The germline gives CDR1 SGHRS, CDR2 YFSETQ. The CDR3 is 15 residues long. The chain employs TRBV5-1 and TRBJ1-5; D is uncertain. The sequence came from a man aged 25 to 45 in good health. The sample consisted of naive CD4+ T cells sorted from blood. The subset is: CD45RA+ positively selected. The CDR3 region has the DNA TGCGCCAGCAGCCCTGGTGGAAGGGAGGATCAGCCCCAGCATTTT. This gives the protein CASSPGGREDQPQHF.